A single sample gave rise to the 31 T cell receptor beta chains below, sequenced in a study of Ad26.COV2.S vaccination and SARS-CoV-2 variants. This table comes from immunoSEQ multiplex PCR, and its TCRdb copy is limited to in-frame clones, with some not included. Among roughly 300,000 clones listed, less than 90% were seen once. The sample's treatment: roughly 18 received Ad26.COV2.S at low or high dose, single or two shots; 5 received placebo; per-sample allocation not given. At day 63 after the first vaccine or placebo injection, samples were drawn. The sample here was peripheral blood, taken in a trial of Ad26.COV2.S vaccine versus placebo. The receptors originated from a person aged 18-60 years who received the Ad26.COV2.S COVID-19 vaccine or a placebo.

The chain uses TRBV3-1 (or the pseudogene TRBV3-2) and TRBJ1-2; D remains unclear. The CDR3 is 13 amino acids. Germline V CDR1 and CDR2: LGHDT, YNNKEL (reference sequence). Trimming shortened V by 4 bases and J by 4 bases, and 10 bases separated the two germline ends. The CDR3 region is CASSPTEAYGYTF. As DNA, the CDR3 is TGTGCCAGCAGCCCGACGGAAGCCTATGGCTACACCTTC.

The genes are TRBV6-6 and TRBJ2-5, with D possibly called TRBD1 or TRBD2 (7 bases each). CDR3 size: 14 residues. Germline V gene sequence: CDR1 MNHNY, CDR2 SVGAGI (reference sequence). Trimming removed 4 bases from V and 5 bases from J, with 14 bases in between. CDR3 sequence reads: CASSSTQGGETQYF. CDR3 DNA: TGTGCCAGCAGTTCCACTCAGGGGGGGGAGACCCAGTACTTC.

The chain is built from TRBV24-1 and TRBJ2-2; TRBD1 agrees at 8 bases. CDR3 length equals 16 residues. The ends lost 4 bases at V and 1 base at J; junction bases unmatched: 4. CDR1 KGHDR and CDR2 SFDVKD come from the germline V gene. DNA for the CDR3: TGTGCCACCAGTGACCCTGGGACAGGGAACACCGGGGAGCTGTTTTTT. It specifies CATSDPGTGNTGELFF.

This clone was observed a single time. CDR3 region: CASSLVQNNEKLFF. CDR3 DNA sequence: TGTGCCAGCAGTTTAGTACAGAACAATGAAAAACTGTTTTTT. The rearrangement joins TRBV28 to TRBJ1-4; D is uncertain. In germline, CDR1 is MDHEN, CDR2 SYDVKM. Trimming took 2 bases from V and 5 from J, leaving 9 bases between them. The CDR3 has 14 amino acids.

As concerns this clone: One end of the junction varies from germline; a read error may be responsible. This rearrangement joins TRBV28 to TRBJ2-1; 7 bases agree with TRBD1. The CDR3 totals 14 residues. Germline CDR1 reads MDHEN; CDR2 reads SYDVKM. CDR3 coding DNA: TGTGCCAGCAGGTTATTCCAGGGACAGAATGAGCAGTTCTTC. The encoded protein is CASRLFQGQNEQFF.

The chain uses TRBV15 and TRBJ1-5; no reliable D call. The ends were cut back, 1 base at V and 4 bases at J, with 11 bases in the middle. The germline V gene encodes CDR1 LNHNV and CDR2 YYDKDF (reference sequence). The CDR3 spans 15 residues. CDR3 sequence reads: CATSRVPGANQPQHF. The CDR3 DNA is TGTGCCACCAGCAGAGTCCCAGGAGCTAATCAGCCCCAGCATTTT.

This chain uses TRBV4-1 with TRBJ2-7, with TRBD1 identical over 7 bases. Germline CDR1 reads MGHRA; CDR2 reads YSYEKL. This CDR3 has 15 residues. V was pared by 1 base and J by 0 bases, with 3 bases of the junction left unmatched. CDR3 in DNA: TGCGCCAGCAGCCAAGTTACAGGGGTCTCCTACGAGCAGTACTTC. Residues: CASSQVTGVSYEQYF.

This chain connects TRBV28 to TRBJ2-2; 9 positions match TRBD1. Per germline, CDR1 MDHEN and CDR2 SYDVKM. CDR3 length: 15 residues. V trimming: 5 bases; J trimming: 6 bases; junction bases outside the gene matches: 7. The DNA of the CDR3 is TGTGCCAGCAGTCCGCCGGGACAGGGAGCCGGGGAGCTGTTTTTT. Amino acid sequence: CASSPPGQGAGELFF.

CDR3 in amino acids: CASSPEDRSGYGYTF. As DNA, the CDR3 is TGTGCCAGCAGTCCCGAGGACAGGAGTGGGTATGGCTACACCTTC. The chain couples TRBV6-5 to TRBJ1-2; 7 bases are a match to TRBD1. The CDR3 has 15 amino acids. Germline assignment: CDR1 MNHEY and CDR2 SVGAGI. The trim removed 5 bases at V and 5 bases at J, leaving 11 bases unmatched.

The chain employs TRBV28 and TRBJ2-3; tentatively, D is TRBD2 (6 bases). This CDR3 is built from 13 residues. Trimming took 8 bases from V and 5 from J, leaving 14 bases between them. CDR1 MDHEN and CDR2 SYDVKM come from the germline V gene. CDR3 DNA: TGTGCCAGCTCCCGGGGGACGGTAGATACGCAGTATTTT. Amino acids: CASSRGTVDTQYF.

Regarding this clone: Germline and junction disagree at one end, which may indicate a read error. DNA for the CDR3: TGTGCCAGCTCCCCACCGGGACATGGGGATGAAGCTTTCTTT. Residues: CASSPPGHGDEAFF. The chain uses TRBV18 and TRBJ1-1; maybe TRBD1 (6 bases). There are 14 residues in the CDR3. The V gene's germline CDR1 is KGHSH and CDR2 LQKENI. The variable domain in full, with the rest retrieved from reference TRBV18 and TRBJ1-1, is NAGVMQNPRHLVRRRGQEARLRCSPMKGHSHVYWYRQLPEEGLKFMVYLQKENIIDESGMPKERFSAEFPKEGPSILRIQQVVRGDSAAYFCASSPPGHGDEAFFGQGTRLTVV.

This clone came up a few times. V is TRBV19 and J is TRBJ1-1; D gene uncertain. CDR1 is LNHDA and CDR2 is SQIVND in the germline V gene (reference sequence). Trimming removed 7 bases at V and 0 bases at J, with 12 bases between. The CDR3 runs to 14 residues. The CDR3 region is CASNSLQMNTEAFF. For the CDR3, the DNA is TGTGCCAGTAATTCACTCCAGATGAACACTGAAGCTTTCTTT.

The CDR3 coding sequence is TGTGCCAGCAGCCTGGGGACAGGGGGTCCAGATACGCAGTATTTT. Translation: CASSLGTGGPDTQYF. The chain recombines TRBV7-7 with TRBJ2-3; 11 positions match TRBD1. V was pared by 5 bases and J by 4 bases, with 5 bases of the junction left unmatched. Germline CDR1 reads SSHAT; CDR2 reads FNYEAQ (reference sequence). The CDR3 is made up of 15 amino acids.

The J gene is TRBJ2-5, the V gene TRBV28, with TRBD1 matching over 7 bases. Germline CDR1 is MDHEN and CDR2 is SYDVKM. The CDR3 contains 15 residues. V lost 6 bases to trimming and J lost 3 bases; unmatched junction nucleotides: 10. The CDR3 reads CASSHRGSQEETQYF. In DNA form, the CDR3 reads TGTGCCAGCAGCCACAGGGGTAGTCAAGAAGAGACCCAGTACTTC.

The count of this clone is one. This rearrangement joins TRBV7-2 to TRBJ1-4; TRBD1 might be the D (5 bases). The germline V gene encodes CDR1 SGHTA and CDR2 FQGNSA. The CDR3 has 14 residues. Trimming took off 5 bases at V and 11 bases at J, with 18 bases between the two ends. The CDR3 nucleotides read TGTGCCAGCAGCGTACTACGGGGGTCGCAGAAACTGTTTTTT. Translated: CASSVLRGSQKLFF.

This clone occurred once. The CDR3 nucleotides read TGTGCCAGCAGTGAGCAGACTAGCGGGACAGATACGCAGTATTTT. Amino acid sequence: CASSEQTSGTDTQYF. This rearrangement joins TRBV6-6 to TRBJ2-3; 10 nucleotides agree with TRBD2. In germline, CDR1 is MNHNY, CDR2 SVGAGI (reference sequence). J lost 3 bases, V lost 5 bases, and 5 bases had no gene match. This CDR3 is built from 15 residues.

The rearrangement links TRBV28 to TRBJ1-4; D is uncertain. Per germline, CDR1 MDHEN and CDR2 SYDVKM. This CDR3 has 15 residues. Trimming took 7 bases from V and 0 from J, leaving 12 bases between them. The DNA of the CDR3 is TGTGCCAGCACCCCGGAGATAGCAACTAATGAAAAACTGTTTTTT. Its translation: CASTPEIATNEKLFF.

The table lists this clone with a few counts. V is TRBV20-1 and J is TRBJ1-5; TRBD1 is a possible D gene (5 bases). The V end was cut by 3 bases, the J end by 5 bases, with 11 bases between. Germline V gene data show CDR1 as DFQATT and CDR2 as SNEGSKA (reference sequence). The CDR3 extends over 13 amino acids. In DNA, the CDR3 is TGCAGTGCTAGTCCTGAAGGGGATCAGCCCCAGCATTTT. Its protein is CSASPEGDQPQHF.

The chain recombines TRBV5-1 with TRBJ2-2; D not certain. This CDR3 region has 13 residues. V was cut by 0 bases and J by 6 bases, with 6 bases left in between. Germline assignment: CDR1 SGHRS and CDR2 YFSETQ. CDR3 region: CASSLERPGELFF. The CDR3 DNA follows: TGCGCCAGCAGCTTGGAGCGACCCGGGGAGCTGTTTTTT. The full variable domain, completed using reference TRBV5-1 and TRBJ2-2, is KAGVTQTPRYLIKTRGQQVTLSCSPISGHRSVSWYQQTPGQGLQFLFEYFSETQRNKGNFPGRFSGRQFSNSRSEMNVSTLELGDSALYLCASSLERPGELFFGEGSRLTVL.

CDR3 residues: CAISESSFSNQPQHF. The CDR3 bases are TGTGCCATCAGTGAGTCTTCCTTCAGCAATCAGCCCCAGCATTTT. J is TRBJ1-5 and V is TRBV10-3; D not resolved. The V end lost 0 bases, the J end lost 1 base, and 7 bases lay between the germline ends. Germline V gene sequence: CDR1 ENHRY, CDR2 SYGVKD. The CDR3 contains 15 residues.

This chain links TRBV4-3 with TRBJ1-2, with D maybe TRBD1 (6 bases). The CDR3 consists of 14 residues. Trimming took off 0 bases at V and 4 bases at J, with 9 bases between the two ends. Per the germline V gene, CDR1 is LGHNA and CDR2 is YSLEER. The chain's CDR3 is CASSQDDRSYGYTF. Written as DNA, the CDR3 is TGCGCCAGCAGCCAAGACGACAGGAGCTATGGCTACACCTTC.

The genes are TRBV15 and TRBJ2-3; 12 bases are shared with TRBD2. Germline loops: CDR1 LNHNV, CDR2 YYDKDF (reference sequence). CDR3 length: 18 amino acids. V shed 0 bases, J shed 5 bases, and the junction held 9 bases outside the gene matches. The CDR3 nucleotides are TGTGCCACCAGCAGAGATCCCCTAGCGGGAGGGCTGGTAGATACGCAGTATTTT. This sequence encodes CATSRDPLAGGLVDTQYF. Full variable domain (missing parts from reference TRBV15 and TRBJ2-3): DAMVIQNPRYQVTQFGKPVTLSCSQTLNHNVMYWYQQKSSQAPKLLFHYYDKDFNNEADTPDNFQSRRPNTSFCFLDIRSPGLGDTAMYLCATSRDPLAGGLVDTQYFGPGTRLTVL.

This chain uses TRBV7-3 with TRBJ1-2, with TRBD1 as a possible D gene (5 bases). The CDR3 has 14 residues. V gave up 5 bases and J gave up 3 bases, with 13 bases separating them. Germline CDR1 SGHTA, CDR2 FQGTGA. The CDR3 is CASSPYFRDYGYTF. The CDR3 DNA is TGTGCCAGCAGCCCCTATTTCAGGGACTATGGCTACACCTTC.

This clone has just one count. The rearrangement links TRBV3-1 (or the pseudogene TRBV3-2) to TRBJ1-5, with D maybe TRBD1 (6 bases). The CDR3 extends over 16 amino acids. Trimming took 0 bases from V and 2 from J, leaving 11 bases between them. The germline CDR1 and CDR2 sequences are LGHDT and YNNKEL (reference sequence). The CDR3 loop reads CASSQDARGGNQPQHF. DNA for the CDR3: TGTGCCAGCAGCCAAGATGCAAGGGGGGGCAATCAGCCCCAGCATTTT.

The chain recombines TRBV6-1 with TRBJ1-2; TRBD1 is a possible D gene (5 bases). The CDR3 runs 15 residues. Germline values: CDR1 MNHNS, CDR2 SASEGT. The ends were cut back, 0 bases at V and 2 bases at J, with 10 bases in the middle. The DNA of the CDR3 is TGTGCCAGCAGTGAAGCAGCAGGGTGGAACTATGGCTACACCTTC. Its translation is CASSEAAGWNYGYTF.

The J gene is TRBJ2-5, the V gene TRBV11-1; tentative D call: TRBD2 (6 bases). The germline V gene encodes CDR1 SGHAT and CDR2 FQDESV (reference sequence). The CDR3 consists of 16 residues. The V gene lost 5 bases and the J gene lost 2 bases, with 18 bases spanning the gap. CDR3 DNA sequence: TGTGCCAGCAGCGCCGCCTCCGGGACTCCTCAAGAGACCCAGTACTTC. Translating gives CASSAASGTPQETQYF.

This clone has more than one count but fewer than ten. The CDR3 sequence is CAISLLAGSTDTQYF. As DNA, the CDR3 is TGTGCCATCAGTTTACTAGCGGGATCCACAGATACGCAGTATTTT. The gene calls are TRBV10-3 and TRBJ2-3; TRBD2 aligns across 10 bases. The germline gives CDR1 ENHRY, CDR2 SYGVKD. V shed 5 bases and J 2 bases; nucleotides not matched to a gene: 4. The CDR3 contains 15 residues.

The chain carries TRBV5-4 and TRBJ2-1; a weak D match, TRBD1 (6 bases). V shed 3 bases and J shed 6 bases, with 19 bases lying between them. The CDR3 spans 16 residues. The germline V gene has CDR1 SGHNT and CDR2 YYREEE (reference sequence). DNA for the CDR3: TGTGCCAGCAGCTCTGGCCGGAGGCAGGGGACCAATGAGCAGTTCTTC. Its translation is CASSSGRRQGTNEQFF.

The genes are TRBV28 and TRBJ2-5; TRBD2 matches at 11 bases. This CDR3 is 15 amino acids long. Germline V gene sequence: CDR1 MDHEN, CDR2 SYDVKM. V gave up 7 bases and J gave up 3 bases; unmatched junction bases: 7. CDR3 in amino acids: CASKLSGLAEETQYF. The CDR3 coding sequence is TGTGCCAGCAAACTTTCGGGACTAGCGGAAGAGACCCAGTACTTC.

V and J are TRBV7-8 and TRBJ1-5; 7 bases are shared with TRBD1. This CDR3 is 17 amino acids long. V lost 4 bases to trimming and J lost 2 bases; unmatched junction nucleotides: 11. Germline V gene lookup returns CDR1 SGHVS and CDR2 FQNEAQ. CDR3 amino acids: CASSYSPGGIGNQPQHF. CDR3 DNA: TGTGCCAGCAGCTATTCTCCAGGGGGAATAGGCAATCAGCCCCAGCATTTT.

This clone was counted only a few times. This rearrangement joins TRBV7-8 to TRBJ2-6; D call uncertain. CDR3 length equals 17 residues. Trimming took off 5 bases at V and 4 bases at J, with 18 bases between the two ends. The germline CDR1 and CDR2 sequences are SGHVS and FQNEAQ. This CDR3 is CASSGYTQLSGANVLTF. The CDR3 nucleotides read TGTGCCAGCAGCGGCTATACCCAACTATCCGGGGCCAACGTCCTGACTTTC.